The next 7 T cell receptor beta chains were all read from a single sample in a study of shared clonotypes between healthy human individuals. This table comes from immunoSEQ multiplex PCR, and its TCRdb copy is limited to in-frame clones, with some not included. The sample records roughly 86,000 clones, 60% to 75% being singletons. Sequenced sample: memory CD8+ T cells sorted from blood. Noted subset: CD45RO+ cells pooled with CCR7-negative TemRA cells. These receptors were taken from a man between 25 and 39 years old in good health.

The chain is built from TRBV28 and TRBJ2-7; 7 bases fit TRBD2. The J segment lost 2 bases and the V segment lost 5 bases, leaving 12 bases of the junction unmatched. The CDR3 is made up of 16 amino acids. Germline values: CDR1 MDHEN, CDR2 SYDVKM. This CDR3 reads CASSPQAGTITYEQYF. The CDR3 bases are TGTGCCAGCAGTCCCCAGGCCGGGACTATTACCTACGAGCAGTACTTC.

As for this clone: This clone may be a read error of a much larger clone one base away. V usage is TRBV11-2 and J usage is TRBJ2-7; D is undetermined. The germline gives CDR1 SGHAT, CDR2 FQNNGV. V was pared by 6 bases and J by 3 bases, with 9 bases between. This CDR3 spans 12 amino acids. CDR3 amino acids: CASSYIDYEQYF. CDR3 DNA: TGTGCCAGCAGTTACATAGACTACGAGCAGTACTTC.

V gene TRBV4-1 combines with J gene TRBJ2-6; 9 nucleotides match TRBD2. This CDR3 region has 18 residues. The trim removed 5 bases at V and 3 bases at J, leaving 11 bases unmatched. Germline V gene lookup returns CDR1 MGHRA and CDR2 YSYEKL. The CDR3 reads CASSGRSSGISGANVLTF. CDR3 DNA: TGCGCCAGCAGCGGGCGGTCTAGCGGGATAAGTGGGGCCAACGTCCTGACTTTC.

The genes are TRBV11-3 and TRBJ1-2; perhaps TRBD1 as D (6 bases). The ends were cut back, 4 bases at V and 7 bases at J, with 22 bases in the middle. This CDR3 comprises 16 residues. Germline V lookup: CDR1 SGHNT, CDR2 YENEEA. The CDR3 bases are TGTGCCAGCAGCTCTGGGGTCTATTGGACAGCGGCTGGCTACACCTTC. Its translation is CASSSGVYWTAAGYTF.

This clone has a handful of counts. V is TRBV9 and J is TRBJ1-1, with TRBD1 identical over 8 bases. J gave up 0 bases and V 3 bases, and 1 base lay outside the gene matches. CDR1 and CDR2 (germline): SGDLS, YYNGEE. The CDR3 extends over 14 amino acids. CDR3 sequence: CASSGQGMNTEAFF. The DNA of the CDR3 is TGTGCCAGCAGCGGACAGGGGATGAACACTGAAGCTTTCTTT.

This clone was detected once. CDR3: CAISETSGGFNEQFF. For the CDR3, the DNA is TGTGCCATCAGTGAGACTAGCGGGGGTTTCAATGAGCAGTTCTTC. This sequence joins TRBV10-3 and TRBJ2-1; 11 nucleotides agree with TRBD2. J lost 6 bases, V lost 2 bases, and 3 bases had no gene match. Germline V lookup: CDR1 ENHRY, CDR2 SYGVKD. The CDR3 length is 15 residues.

The chain uses TRBV28 and TRBJ2-5; unclear D gene. This CDR3 is 12 amino acids long. Trimming left V 3 bases short and J 4 bases short, with 6 bases between. Germline loops: CDR1 MDHEN, CDR2 SYDVKM. CDR3 bases: TGTGCCAGCAGTTTCGACCCAGAGACCCAGTACTTC. It translates to CASSFDPETQYF.